The 15 T cell receptor beta chains in this list originate from one sample, sequenced in a study of T cell clonotyping in hematopoietic cell transplantation. Some clones are missing from TCRdb's copy, which holds only in-frame ones; the method was immunoSEQ multiplex PCR. The sample includes approximately 9,000 clones, more than 65% seen only once; the top ten take around 33%. Noted time point: recipient sample about 28 days before transplant, after cytoreduction. Specimen: peripheral blood mononuclear cells, collected before stem cell transplant. These receptor sequences come from a man aged 55-75 years with acute myeloid leukemia. Some clones in this sample may be carry-over from other donors' samples.

The V gene is TRBV11-3, the J gene TRBJ2-3, with 9 positions matching TRBD1. This CDR3 is 16 amino acids long. J gave up 0 bases and V 5 bases, and 6 bases lay outside the gene matches. Germline V CDR1 and CDR2: SGHNT, YENEEA. CDR3 nucleotide sequence: TGTGCCAGCAGCCTTGGGACAGGGTCTAGCACAGATACGCAGTATTTT. Its translation is CASSLGTGSSTDTQYF.

The V call is TRBV14, the J call TRBJ2-3, with 12 bases aligning to TRBD1. The CDR3 is 16 residues long. Germline CDR1 reads SGHDN; CDR2 reads FVKESK. Trimming cost V 2 bases and J 4 bases; bases outside gene matches: 4. The CDR3 is CASSQPGQGAADTQYF. DNA for the CDR3: TGTGCCAGCAGCCAACCGGGACAGGGGGCCGCAGATACGCAGTATTTT.

This clone was seen only once. The CDR3 DNA reads TGTGCCAGCAGTGATAGCGGGAAATCCTCCTACAATGAGCAGTTCTTC. Protein: CASSDSGKSSYNEQFF. The chain employs TRBV2 and TRBJ2-1, with 8 bases that match TRBD2. The CDR3 is 16 amino acids. CDR1 is SNHLY and CDR2 is FYNNEI in the germline V gene. V dropped 3 bases and J dropped 0; count of bases not matched to a gene: 4. Together with reference TRBV2 and TRBJ2-1, the CDR3 gives the full variable domain: EPEVTQTPSHQVTQMGQEVILRCVPISNHLYFYWYRQILGQKVEFLVSFYNNEISEKSEIFDDQFSVERPDGSNFTLKIRSTKLEDSAMYFCASSDSGKSSYNEQFFGPGTRLTVL.

This clone was seen a few times. The chain is built from TRBV25-1 and TRBJ2-3; 7 bases are a match to TRBD2. The germline V gene encodes CDR1 MGHDK and CDR2 SYGVNS. The CDR3 covers 15 residues. Germline trimming cut 2 bases from V and 1 base from J; bases unmatched to any gene: 3. The CDR3 spells CASSERGRGTDTQYF. CDR3 DNA: TGTGCCAGCAGTGAAAGAGGGAGGGGCACAGATACGCAGTATTTT.

V and J are TRBV7-2 and TRBJ2-1; D is ambiguous. Trimming removed 0 bases at V and 2 bases at J, with 8 bases between. This CDR3 is built from 15 residues. The V gene's germline CDR1 is SGHTA and CDR2 FQGNSA. CDR3 in DNA: TGTGCCAGCAGCTTAGCGGCAAATACCTACAATGAGCAGTTCTTC. It encodes CASSLAANTYNEQFF.

CDR3 coding DNA: TGCGCCAGCAGCCCCCGGGCGGCAGGGGGCACTGAAGCTTTCTTT. Translating it yields CASSPRAAGGTEAFF. The chain couples TRBV5-1 to TRBJ1-1, with 7 bases that match TRBD1. CDR3 length equals 15 residues. The V segment lost 4 bases and the J segment 4 bases; nucleotides outside the gene matches: 10. Germline V CDR1 and CDR2: SGHRS, YFSETQ.

The rearrangement joins TRBV6-5 to TRBJ1-5; 8 positions match TRBD1. This CDR3 contains 13 residues. With 6 bases clipped from V and 4 bases from J, the junction kept 2 bases outside the gene matches. Germline values: CDR1 MNHEY, CDR2 SVGAGI. The CDR3 spells CASSNRGNQPQHF. CDR3 nucleotide sequence: TGTGCCAGCAGCAACAGGGGGAATCAGCCCCAGCATTTT.

V and J are TRBV6-5 and TRBJ2-1, with TRBD2 identical over 9 bases. The CDR3 extends over 15 amino acids. Germline trimming cut 0 bases from V and 10 bases from J; bases unmatched to any gene: 7. Per the germline V gene, CDR1 is MNHEY and CDR2 is SVGAGI. The CDR3 DNA reads TGTGCCAGCAGTTACTCGTTTACTAGCGGGCCCGAGCAGTTCTTC. Translating it yields CASSYSFTSGPEQFF.

The rearrangement uses TRBV30 and TRBJ2-1; possible D gene TRBD2, 5 bases. Germline CDR1 is GTSNPN and CDR2 is SVGIG (reference sequence). V was shortened by 2 bases and J by 4 bases, with 12 bases between the two germline ends. The CDR3 is made up of 14 amino acids. This CDR3 is CAWSTEVGYNEQFF. The CDR3 DNA is TGTGCCTGGAGTACGGAGGTCGGGTACAATGAGCAGTTCTTC.

The V gene is TRBV30, the J gene TRBJ1-2, with D unresolved. Germline-derived CDR1 and CDR2 are GTSNPN and SVGIG (reference sequence). The CDR3 is 11 residues long. Trimming took off 2 bases at V and 7 bases at J, with 8 bases between the two ends. The CDR3 sequence is CAWSYEFGYTF. CDR3 DNA: TGTGCCTGGAGTTATGAATTTGGCTACACCTTC.

This clone showed up just a few times. V and J are TRBV5-1 and TRBJ1-1, with 7 bases lining up with TRBD1. Germline CDR1 reads SGHRS; CDR2 reads YFSETQ. The CDR3 length is 14 residues. J was trimmed by 0 bases and V by 4 bases; bases with no gene match: 3. The CDR3 bases are TGCGCCAGCAGCAATACAGGGGTGAACACTGAAGCTTTCTTT. Amino acids: CASSNTGVNTEAFF.

The chain is built from TRBV2 and TRBJ2-3, with D possibly matching TRBD2 (7 bases). The CDR3 is 15 amino acids. The V end lost 5 bases, the J end lost 8 bases, and 20 bases lay between the germline ends. CDR1 is SNHLY, CDR2 FYNNEI, per germline. This CDR3 reads CASSPLGGEAGTQYF. The CDR3 nucleotides are TGTGCCAGCAGTCCTCTAGGGGGGGAGGCGGGTACGCAGTATTTT.

The rearrangement uses TRBV2 and TRBJ2-2; D ambiguous. Per the germline V gene, CDR1 is SNHLY and CDR2 is FYNNEI. V lost 1 base, J lost 2 bases, and 14 bases lay in between. The CDR3 has 17 residues. This chain's CDR3 is CASSEGGAYVNTGELFF. CDR3 in DNA: TGTGCCAGCAGTGAAGGCGGAGCTTACGTCAACACCGGGGAGCTGTTTTTT.

The genes are TRBV7-3 and TRBJ2-1; the D gene is possibly TRBD2 (6 bases). CDR3 length equals 14 residues. CDR1 SGHTA and CDR2 FQGTGA come from the germline V gene. V shed 2 bases and J shed 7 bases, with 12 bases lying between them. CDR3 bases: TGTGCCAGCAGCTTAGGCGGGACGGGGAATGAGCAGTTCTTC. The encoded protein is CASSLGGTGNEQFF.

V gene TRBV6-5 combines with J gene TRBJ1-2; 7 bases fit TRBD1. This CDR3 spans 13 amino acids. Germline CDR1 is MNHEY and CDR2 is SVGAGI. Trimming took 6 bases from V and 3 from J; bases not matched to a gene: 4. The CDR3 loop is CASRKQGYYGYTF. CDR3 coding DNA: TGTGCCAGCAGGAAACAGGGGTACTATGGCTACACCTTC.